The present entry profiles one T cell receptor (beta chain) with its context. The antigen is unknown. This sample stems from a study of shared clonotypes between healthy human individuals. Germline CDR1 reads MGHRA; CDR2 reads YSYEKL. Trimming removed 1 base at V and 5 bases at J, with 14 bases between. The CDR3 runs to 15 residues. Study-wide findings and caveats: Although depth was large, rarefaction showed that sequencing of the sorted subsets was incomplete.

TCRdb's table, derived via immunoSEQ multiplex PCR, lists solely in-frame clones and lacks some. The sample carries 90,000 to 120,000 clones, around 64% recorded once. Donors, without exception, were Caucasian adults residing in Nashville, Tennessee. Sequenced sample: memory CD8+ T cells sorted from blood. Indicated subset: CD45RO+ cells pooled with CCR7-negative TemRA cells. This TCR came from a woman in her thirties in good health. The chain uses TRBV4-1 and TRBJ1-2; D remains unclear. This CDR3 reads CASSQGPLIVYGYTF. In nucleotides, the CDR3 is TGCGCCAGCAGCCAAGGACCGCTAATCGTGTATGGCTACACCTTC.